This entry features one T cell receptor beta chain sequence. The antigen is unknown. The ends were cut back, 0 bases at V and 8 bases at J, with 9 bases in the middle. The CDR3 totals 13 residues. Germline V gene data show CDR1 as SGHDT and CDR2 as YYEEEE. This record comes from a study of T cell responses to AZD1222 COVID-19 vaccine. Notes on the study in general: It was only a handful of AZD1222 recipients who were seropositive at baseline.

Repertoires were generated with immunoSEQ multiplex PCR, while TCRdb's copy carries only in-frame clones and drops some. The data show 90,000 to 100,000 clones, roughly nine tenths seen once. The clonotype originates from an adult in good health. This chain links TRBV5-6 with TRBJ2-1; D not certain. The specimen comprised peripheral blood, sampled on day 0 of AZD1222 vaccination. The CDR3 bases are TGTGCCAGCAGCTTGGCCGGGCTTCATGAGCAGTTCTTC. It is translated as CASSLAGLHEQFF. Using reference TRBV5-6 and TRBJ2-1 for the parts outside the CDR3, the full variable domain is DAGVTQSPTHLIKTRGQQVTLRCSPKSGHDTVSWYQQALGQGPQFIFQYYEEEERQRGNFPDRFSGHQFPNYSSELNVNALLLGDSALYLCASSLAGLHEQFFGPGTRLTVL.